The 32 T cell receptor beta chains given below trace back to one sample, sequenced in a study of OX40 agonist ivuxolimab in advanced cancers. The assay was immunoSEQ multiplex PCR, and TCRdb's table has in-frame clones only and misses some. This sample has tens of thousands of clones, with approximately 85% found just once. The specimen was CD4+ or CD8+ T cells sorted from blood, collected in a trial of the OX40 agonist ivuxolimab. The source is an adult with an advanced solid tumor such as melanoma, head and neck, liver or kidney cancer.

In DNA form, the CDR3 reads TGTGCCAGCAGCTCCGGGACTAGCGGCATCTATACGCAGTATTTT. Translated: CASSSGTSGIYTQYF. This chain connects TRBV9 to TRBJ2-3; TRBD2 agrees at 11 bases. Germline loops: CDR1 SGDLS, CDR2 YYNGEE. Trimming at V came to 4 bases and at J to 7 bases, leaving 8 bases not matched to a gene. This CDR3 contains 15 residues.

The chain is built from TRBV4-2 and TRBJ2-3, with TRBD2 matching 8 bases. The junction had 15 bases not matched to a gene; V was cut back by 4 bases and J by 6 bases. Germline V gene data show CDR1 as LGHNA and CDR2 as YNFKEQ. The CDR3 is 17 residues long. The CDR3: CASSLLSRRGGPDTQYF. The CDR3 bases are TGTGCCAGCAGCCTGCTATCGCGACGGGGGGGCCCCGATACGCAGTATTTT.

This chain uses TRBV5-4 with TRBJ1-5; 7 bases map to TRBD1. Germline CDR1 reads SGHNT; CDR2 reads YYREEE (reference sequence). The CDR3 totals 13 residues. V lost 1 base, J lost 6 bases, and 1 base stayed unmatched. The CDR3 spells CASSLQGGQPQHF. Here the CDR3 DNA reads TGTGCCAGCAGCTTGCAGGGGGGTCAGCCCCAGCATTTT.

The rearrangement links TRBV6-9 to TRBJ2-5; D remains unclear. Per the germline V gene, CDR1 is MNHGY and CDR2 is SVAAGI. V lost 6 bases, J lost 1 base, and 9 bases lay in between. CDR3 size: 13 residues. The CDR3 sequence is CASRPRIQETQYF. In nucleotides, the CDR3 is TGTGCCAGCAGACCTCGGATCCAAGAGACCCAGTACTTC.

This chain connects TRBV21-1 to TRBJ1-2; TRBD1 was called by the table and not checked on the DNA. TRBV21-1 has pseudogene status. The CDR3 runs to 13 residues. CDR3 sequence: CASSQGHKNGYTF. DNA of the CDR3: TGTGCCAGCAGCCAGGGACATAAAAATGGCTACACCTTC.

This chain connects TRBV15 to TRBJ1-2; tentatively, D is TRBD1 (6 bases). CDR3 length equals 14 residues. Germline values: CDR1 LNHNV, CDR2 YYDKDF (reference sequence). V lost 1 base and J lost 5, with 11 bases in between. The chain's CDR3 is CATSRAQGGYGYTF. The DNA of the CDR3 is TGTGCCACCAGCAGAGCACAGGGCGGGTATGGCTACACCTTC.

The gene calls are TRBV4-2 and TRBJ2-3, with D maybe TRBD2 (6 bases). The CDR3 loop spans 16 amino acids. V lost 1 base and J lost 6, with 17 bases in between. Germline lookup yields CDR1 LGHNA and CDR2 YNFKEQ. The CDR3 DNA is TGTGCCAGCAGCCAAGGACAGACTAGACCACGGGATACGCAGTATTTT. It is translated as CASSQGQTRPRDTQYF.

The chain recombines TRBV5-5 with TRBJ2-7, with D hard to call. CDR1 is SGHKS, CDR2 YYEKEE, per germline (reference sequence). Trimming shortened V by 0 bases and J by 2 bases, and 6 bases separated the two germline ends. The CDR3 consists of 13 residues. CDR3: CASSLEGPYEQYF. CDR3 bases: TGTGCCAGCAGCTTGGAGGGCCCCTACGAGCAGTACTTC.

This rearrangement joins TRBV5-4 to TRBJ2-1; D remains unclear. Looked up from germline, CDR1 is SGHNT and CDR2 is YYREEE (reference sequence). The V and J ends lost 3 bases and 7 bases respectively, with 11 bases between them. The CDR3 is 13 amino acids. CDR3 DNA sequence: TGTGCCAGCAGCTACCGGGCTGAGAATGAGCAGTTCTTC. Translating it yields CASSYRAENEQFF.

The CDR3 DNA follows: TGTGCCAGCAGCTCATCAGCGACCAGGGGTAATGAAAAACTGTTTTTT. Translating gives CASSSSATRGNEKLFF. The V call is TRBV13, the J call TRBJ1-4, with D maybe TRBD1 (6 bases). The V gene's germline CDR1 is PRHDT and CDR2 FYEKMQ (reference sequence). The CDR3 runs 16 residues. The germline V and J ends were trimmed by 4 bases and 4 bases, with 16 bases remaining between them.

The chain couples TRBV19 to TRBJ1-1, with 8 bases matching TRBD1. The CDR3 sequence is 18 residues long. Germline CDR1 LNHDA, CDR2 SQIVND (reference sequence). V lost 3 bases to trimming and J lost 4 bases; unmatched junction nucleotides: 16. The CDR3 DNA sequence: TGTGCCAGTAGTATCTTGAACAGGGGGTATACCCGGGGCACTGAAGCTTTCTTT. Residues: CASSILNRGYTRGTEAFF.

The chain carries TRBV7-7 and TRBJ2-5; TRBD2 aligns across 8 bases. CDR3 length: 14 residues. Germline lookup yields CDR1 SSHAT and CDR2 FNYEAQ (reference sequence). V lost 1 base and J lost 5; bases outside the gene matches: 3. CDR3 in DNA: TGTGCCAGCAGCTTAGGTCGGGGGGGGGAGACCCAGTACTTC. As protein: CASSLGRGGETQYF.

This chain links TRBV29-1 with TRBJ2-7; 7 nucleotides agree with TRBD1. The V gene end was trimmed by 7 bases and the J gene end by 0 bases; junction bases not matched to a gene: 12. CDR1 is SQVTM and CDR2 is ANQGSEA in the germline V gene. The CDR3 runs 15 residues. The CDR3 loop is CSATRQGSNSYEQYF. CDR3 nucleotides: TGCAGCGCAACCCGACAGGGCTCCAACTCCTACGAGCAGTACTTC.

The chain joins TRBV4-3 to TRBJ1-6; D perhaps matches TRBD1 (6 bases). Germline assignment: CDR1 LGHNA and CDR2 YSLEER. The CDR3 is made up of 18 amino acids. Between the trimmed V and J ends, which lost 0 bases and 10 bases, there was a span of 22 bases. The CDR3 here is CASSQEVQGTEVNSPLHF. As DNA, the CDR3 is TGCGCCAGCAGCCAAGAAGTTCAGGGGACCGAAGTGAACTCACCCCTCCACTTT.

The chain links TRBV5-1 to TRBJ2-7; 8 bases agree with TRBD2. J lost 7 bases, V lost 4 bases, and 10 bases had no gene match. The germline V gene encodes CDR1 SGHRS and CDR2 YFSETQ. The CDR3 is 14 amino acids. The CDR3 coding sequence is TGCGCCAGCAGCCCCACCGGGGGGGATTATGAGCAGTACTTC. Translated, it gives CASSPTGGDYEQYF.

This chain joins TRBV19 and TRBJ2-3, with 8 bases aligning to TRBD1. The CDR3 covers 13 residues. Germline trimming cut 9 bases from V and 1 base from J; bases unmatched to any gene: 3. Germline CDR1 reads LNHDA; CDR2 reads SQIVND (reference sequence). The CDR3 is CASDRGGTDTQYF. CDR3 bases: TGTGCCAGCGACAGGGGAGGCACAGATACGCAGTATTTT.

V usage is TRBV9 and J usage is TRBJ1-3; 10 nucleotides match TRBD1. The germline gives CDR1 SGDLS, CDR2 YYNGEE. V lost 0 bases to trimming and J lost 11 bases; unmatched junction nucleotides: 8. This CDR3 has 15 amino acids. CDR3 sequence reads: CASSVVVGQGEPIYF. The CDR3 DNA reads as TGTGCCAGCAGCGTAGTCGTCGGACAGGGGGAGCCCATATATTTT.

This chain connects TRBV5-8 to TRBJ2-4; tentative D call: TRBD2 (6 bases). The CDR3 totals 16 residues. Trimming pared 4 bases from V and 1 base from J, leaving 15 bases between. The V gene's germline CDR1 is SGHTS and CDR2 YDEGEE. CDR3 coding DNA: TGTGCCAGCAGCGGGCGACGGGGGATCGCCAAAAACATTCAGTACTTC. Translated: CASSGRRGIAKNIQYF.

This chain joins TRBV4-2 and TRBJ2-3; D is ambiguous. V was shortened by 0 bases and J by 6 bases, with 7 bases between the two germline ends. Germline V gene data show CDR1 as LGHNA and CDR2 as YNFKEQ. This CDR3 has 13 amino acids. The CDR3 sequence is CASSQDLGDTQYF. Written as DNA, the CDR3 is TGTGCCAGCAGCCAAGATCTCGGGGATACGCAGTATTTT.

V and J are TRBV30 and TRBJ1-1; D call uncertain. Trimming stripped 3 bases from V and 11 bases from J, with 19 bases between. This CDR3 is built from 13 residues. Germline V gene lookup returns CDR1 GTSNPN and CDR2 SVGIG (reference sequence). The CDR3 here is CAWSLLAPAEAFF. CDR3 DNA sequence: TGTGCCTGGAGCCTCTTGGCCCCCGCCGAGGCTTTCTTT.

V is TRBV4-1 and J is TRBJ2-5, with 7 bases identical to TRBD1. With the DNA end fitting TRBJ2-7 better, the J assignment may be wrong. CDR3 length: 16 residues. Germline V gives CDR1 MGHRA, CDR2 YSYEKL. CDR3 DNA sequence: TGCGCCAGCAGCCAAGGAGACAGGGCCAAGGTTTACGAGCAGTACTTC. This translates into CASSQGDRAKVYEQYF.

The chain couples TRBV6-5 to TRBJ1-2; 9 nucleotides agree with TRBD1. CDR1 is MNHEY and CDR2 is SVGAGI in the germline V gene. The ends lost 2 bases at V and 7 bases at J; junction bases unmatched: 11. The CDR3 covers 16 residues. CDR3 sequence reads: CASSYRGQGESGGYTF. The CDR3, as DNA: TGTGCCAGCAGTTACCGGGGACAGGGCGAGAGTGGTGGCTACACCTTC.

This clone was seen more than once but under ten times. This chain links TRBV11-2 with TRBJ1-1, with unresolved D. The ends were cut back, 3 bases at V and 3 bases at J, with 8 bases in the middle. The CDR3 extends over 13 amino acids. The germline CDR1 and CDR2 sequences are SGHAT and FQNNGV. The CDR3 sequence: CASSFSSDTEAFF. The DNA for the CDR3 is TGTGCCAGCAGCTTTTCTAGCGACACTGAAGCTTTCTTT.

The sample holds a few counts of this clone. This chain links TRBV11-2 with TRBJ2-1, with unresolved D. The V and J ends lost 0 bases and 4 bases respectively, with 7 bases between them. The V gene's germline CDR1 is SGHAT and CDR2 FQNNGV. The CDR3 length is 14 residues. The DNA for the CDR3 is TGTGCCAGCAGCTTAGAACCAATGTACAATGAGCAGTTCTTC. Amino acid sequence: CASSLEPMYNEQFF.

This rearrangement joins TRBV4-1 to TRBJ2-7, with 7 bases fitting TRBD1. The CDR3 covers 13 residues. The germline CDR1 and CDR2 sequences are MGHRA and YSYEKL. Germline trimming cut 6 bases from V and 2 bases from J; bases unmatched to any gene: 4. The CDR3 reads CASRATGTYEQYF. The CDR3 region has the DNA TGCGCCAGCAGGGCGACAGGGACCTACGAGCAGTACTTC.

The CDR3 reads CASGATGGEGNTIYF. The CDR3 DNA reads TGCGCCAGCGGGGCGACAGGGGGCGAAGGAAACACCATATATTTT. The rearrangement uses TRBV10-1 and TRBJ1-3; TRBD1 matches at 10 bases. The junction had 8 bases not matched to a gene; V was cut back by 8 bases and J by 4 bases. The CDR3 loop spans 15 amino acids. Germline assignment: CDR1 WNHNN and CDR2 SYGVQD (reference sequence).

This clone was seen a single time. The chain uses TRBV19 and TRBJ2-6; D unresolved. The CDR3 sequence is 15 residues long. Germline V gene sequence: CDR1 LNHDA, CDR2 SQIVND (reference sequence). With 3 bases removed from V and 0 bases from J, the gap between germline ends came to 6 bases. The CDR3 here is CASSISASGANVLTF. CDR3 nucleotide sequence: TGTGCCAGTAGTATTTCCGCCTCTGGGGCCAACGTCCTGACTTTC.

The chain carries TRBV7-9 and TRBJ1-5; D unresolved. This CDR3 spans 15 amino acids. The germline gives CDR1 SEHNR, CDR2 FQNEAQ (reference sequence). Trimming removed 6 bases from V and 5 bases from J, with 17 bases in between. CDR3 residues: CASRLPTVGDQPQHF. The CDR3 bases are TGTGCCAGCAGATTGCCTACGGTGGGAGATCAGCCCCAGCATTTT. Full variable domain (missing parts from reference TRBV7-9 and TRBJ1-5): DTGVSQNPRHKITKRGQNVTFRCDPISEHNRLYWYRQTLGQGPEFLTYFQNEAQLEKSRLLSDRFSAERPKGSFSTLEIQRTEQGDSAMYLCASRLPTVGDQPQHFGDGTRLSIL.

The J gene is TRBJ1-1, the V gene TRBV2; the D gene is possibly TRBD1 (5 bases). CDR1 is SNHLY and CDR2 is FYNNEI in the germline V gene. V was clipped by 6 bases and J by 0 bases, with 11 bases between them. The CDR3 is made up of 14 amino acids. CDR3 nucleotides: TGTGCCAGCAGGGGCGGACACTTGAACACTGAAGCTTTCTTT. Protein product: CASRGGHLNTEAFF.

The chain carries TRBV18 and TRBJ2-3, with 9 bases matching TRBD2. Per germline, CDR1 KGHSH and CDR2 LQKENI. V shed 4 bases and J 2 bases; nucleotides not matched to a gene: 7. This CDR3 region has 16 residues. The CDR3 DNA reads TGTGCCAGCTCACTTACCCAGCGGGGGGACACAGATACGCAGTATTTT. Protein: CASSLTQRGDTDTQYF.

This clone was counted once. The chain recombines TRBV11-2 with TRBJ2-7; possibly TRBD1 for D (6 bases). Germline V gene data show CDR1 as SGHAT and CDR2 as FQNNGV. The CDR3 contains 14 residues. Trimming shortened V by 8 bases and J by 1 base, and 15 bases separated the two germline ends. The CDR3 DNA is TGTGCCAGCCGGGGTCCCGGACAGTCCTACGAGCAGTACTTC. It encodes CASRGPGQSYEQYF.

In its sample, this clone was seen a few times. This rearrangement joins TRBV2 to TRBJ1-2, with 7 nucleotides matching TRBD1. The CDR3 runs to 12 residues. Per the germline V gene, CDR1 is SNHLY and CDR2 is FYNNEI. V lost 7 bases, J lost 8 bases, and 7 bases stayed unmatched. CDR3 sequence: CASTLDRNGYTF. For the CDR3, the DNA is TGTGCCAGCACTCTGGACAGGAACGGCTACACCTTC.